This TCR beta chain was found in a study of shared clonotypes between healthy human individuals. Template for every sorted-subset replicate PCR totaled about 200 ng DNA, 25,000 to 35,000 T cell genomes. The data were produced by immunoSEQ multiplex PCR, yet TCRdb's version contains in-frame clones alone and is incomplete. The data contain around 2.1 million clones, more than 85% of them singletons. In its sample, this clone was seen a few times. Its target is not known. V lost 2 bases and J lost 8; bases outside the gene matches: 5. Germline V gene data show CDR1 as MNHEY and CDR2 as SMNVEV (reference sequence). This CDR3 contains 13 residues. Overall study results and limits: Shared clonotypes: roughly 4.7% naive CD4, around 3.7% naive CD8, around 2.4% memory CD4, under 0.45% memory CD8. Only blood underwent sampling, and tissue repertoires likely differ. Sequencing depth was expected to affect clonotype sharing among donors.

Naive CD8 isolation took CD45RO-negative cells positively selected for CCR7 and excluded terminally differentiated effector memory CD45RA+ cells. This clonotype was sampled from a man aged 18 to 29 in good health. Some clones in this sample may be carry-over from other donors' samples. Source material: naive CD8+ T cells from PBMCs. This chain uses TRBV27 with TRBJ1-2; TRBD1 matches at 7 bases. CDR3 DNA: TGTGCCAGCAGTTTAAACAGGGGTATCGGCTACACCTTC. Encoded protein: CASSLNRGIGYTF.